This T cell receptor beta chain was recovered during a study of response to subunit inactivated influenza vaccine. Germline values: CDR1 SQVTM, CDR2 ANQGSEA. V dropped 6 bases and J dropped 4 bases, with 16 bases sitting between them. CDR3 size: 13 residues. Via MiXCR, TCRdb re-called the RT-PCR reads, giving one row per CDR3 protein. The data show roughly 630,000 distinct CDR3 sequences, about 14% seen once. This clonotype was counted between two and nine times. The sequence came from a man aged 50 to 60 who received an inactivated influenza vaccine. The chain links TRBV29-1 to TRBJ2-7; TRBD1 might be the D (6 bases). This specimen was PBMCs from blood, taken 14 days before vaccination. In nucleotides, the CDR3 is TGCAGCGTAAAAAACAGGGCGGGTTACGAGCAGTACTTC. Translating gives CSVKNRAGYEQYF.